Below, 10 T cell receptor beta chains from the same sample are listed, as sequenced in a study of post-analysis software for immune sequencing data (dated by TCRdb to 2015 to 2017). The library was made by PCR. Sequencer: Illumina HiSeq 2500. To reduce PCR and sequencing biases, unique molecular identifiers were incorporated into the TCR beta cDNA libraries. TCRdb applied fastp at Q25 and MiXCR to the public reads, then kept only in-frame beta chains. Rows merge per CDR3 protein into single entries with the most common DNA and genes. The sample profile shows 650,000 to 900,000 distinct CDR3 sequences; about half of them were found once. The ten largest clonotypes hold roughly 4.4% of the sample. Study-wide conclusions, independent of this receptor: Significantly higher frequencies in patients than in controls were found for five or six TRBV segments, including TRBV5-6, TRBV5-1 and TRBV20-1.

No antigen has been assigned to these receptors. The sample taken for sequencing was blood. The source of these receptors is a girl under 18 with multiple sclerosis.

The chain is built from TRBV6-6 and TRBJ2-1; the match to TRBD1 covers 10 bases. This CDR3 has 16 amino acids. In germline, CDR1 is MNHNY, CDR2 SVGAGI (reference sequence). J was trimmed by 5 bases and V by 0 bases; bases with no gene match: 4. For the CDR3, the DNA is TGTGCCAGCAGTTACTCCGGGACAGGGGTCCACAATGAGCAGTTCTTC. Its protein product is CASSYSGTGVHNEQFF.

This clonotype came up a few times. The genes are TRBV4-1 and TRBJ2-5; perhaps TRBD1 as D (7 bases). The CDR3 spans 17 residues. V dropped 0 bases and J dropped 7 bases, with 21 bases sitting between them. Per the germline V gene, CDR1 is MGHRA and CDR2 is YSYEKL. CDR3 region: CASSQDLAGSQGGTQYF. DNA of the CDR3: TGCGCCAGCAGCCAAGATCTCGCTGGAAGCCAGGGGGGGACCCAGTACTTC.

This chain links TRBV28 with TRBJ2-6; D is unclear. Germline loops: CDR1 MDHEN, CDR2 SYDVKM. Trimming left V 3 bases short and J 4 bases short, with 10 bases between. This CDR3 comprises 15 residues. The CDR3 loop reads CASSFYRGGANVLTF. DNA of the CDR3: TGTGCCAGCAGTTTTTATAGAGGAGGGGCCAACGTCCTGACTTTC.

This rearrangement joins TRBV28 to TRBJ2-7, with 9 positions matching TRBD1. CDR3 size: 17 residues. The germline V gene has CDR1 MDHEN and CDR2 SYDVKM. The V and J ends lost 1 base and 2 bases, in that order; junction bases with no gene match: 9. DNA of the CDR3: TGTGCCAGCAGTTTATACGGGGCGGGACAGGGCACCTACGAGCAGTACTTC. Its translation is CASSLYGAGQGTYEQYF.

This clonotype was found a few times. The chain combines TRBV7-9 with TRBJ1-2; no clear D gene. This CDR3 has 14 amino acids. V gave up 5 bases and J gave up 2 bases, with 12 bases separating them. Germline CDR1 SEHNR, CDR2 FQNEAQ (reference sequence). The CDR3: CASSGEDRNYGYTF. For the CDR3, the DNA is TGTGCCAGCAGCGGAGAGGACCGAAACTATGGCTACACCTTC.

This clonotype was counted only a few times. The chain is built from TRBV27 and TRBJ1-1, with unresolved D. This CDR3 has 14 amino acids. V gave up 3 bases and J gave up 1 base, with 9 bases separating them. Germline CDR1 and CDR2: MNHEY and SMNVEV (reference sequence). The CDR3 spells CASSLLGANTEAFF. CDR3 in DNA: TGTGCCAGCAGTTTGCTGGGTGCGAACACTGAAGCTTTCTTT.

The DNA of the CDR3 is TGTGCCAGTAGTGCCACCAGGGGCCGGGATCAGCCCCAGCATTTT. Protein: CASSATRGRDQPQHF. The chain couples TRBV19 to TRBJ1-5, with a possible D match to TRBD1 (6 bases). This CDR3 contains 15 residues. V lost 5 bases and J lost 5, with 16 bases in between. The V gene's germline CDR1 is LNHDA and CDR2 SQIVND (reference sequence).

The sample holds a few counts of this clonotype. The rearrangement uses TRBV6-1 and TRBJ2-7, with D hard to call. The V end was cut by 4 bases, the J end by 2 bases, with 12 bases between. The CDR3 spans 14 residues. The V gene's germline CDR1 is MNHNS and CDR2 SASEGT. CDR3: CASSGVNTTYEQYF. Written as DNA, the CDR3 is TGTGCCAGCAGTGGAGTTAACACCACCTACGAGCAGTACTTC.

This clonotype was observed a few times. In DNA form, the CDR3 reads TGCGCCAGCAGCTTGGGACGGGGAGGTGGCACTGAAGCTTTCTTT. Its protein is CASSLGRGGGTEAFF. The gene calls are TRBV5-1 and TRBJ1-1; no reliable D call. Trimming removed 0 bases at V and 4 bases at J, with 13 bases between. This CDR3 is 15 amino acids long. Germline CDR1 and CDR2: SGHRS and YFSETQ. Full variable domain (rest looked up from reference TRBV5-1 and TRBJ1-1): KAGVTQTPRYLIKTRGQQVTLSCSPISGHRSVSWYQQTPGQGLQFLFEYFSETQRNKGNFPGRFSGRQFSNSRSEMNVSTLELGDSALYLCASSLGRGGGTEAFFGQGTRLTVV.

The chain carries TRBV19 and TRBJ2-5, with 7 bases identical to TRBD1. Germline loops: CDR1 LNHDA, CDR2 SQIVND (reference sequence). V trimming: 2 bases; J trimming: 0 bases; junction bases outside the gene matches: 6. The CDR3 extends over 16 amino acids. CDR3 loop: CASSIRQGWNQETQYF. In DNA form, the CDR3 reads TGTGCCAGTAGTATAAGACAGGGTTGGAACCAAGAGACCCAGTACTTC.